A single sample is the source of the 10 T cell receptor beta chains below, sequenced in a study of blood T cells in healthy people across ages. A second PCR of about 7 to 12 cycles used a sample-barcoded 5' primer and a J-beta primer mix. TCRdb re-analysed the 5' RACE reads in MiXCR, keeping a single row per CDR3 protein. The table lists 800,000 to 900,000 distinct CDR3 sequences, approximately 65% of them singletons. The sequenced sample consisted of blood. These receptor sequences come from a man aged 25 to 40 in good health.

In nucleotides, the CDR3 is TGCGCCAGCAGCCGTGGGGGACTAGCGGGCTCCTACAATGAGCAGTTCTTC. Protein product: CASSRGGLAGSYNEQFF. The rearrangement links TRBV4-3 to TRBJ2-1; 12 nucleotides align to TRBD2. J was trimmed by 0 bases and V by 4 bases; bases with no gene match: 4. Germline loops: CDR1 LGHNA, CDR2 YSLEER. This CDR3 is 17 amino acids long.

The V gene is TRBV20-1, the J gene TRBJ1-5, with 9 bases aligning to TRBD1. J lost 3 bases, V lost 7 bases, and 7 bases had no gene match. The CDR3 runs 14 residues. Germline CDR1 and CDR2: DFQATT and SNEGSKA (reference sequence). The CDR3 region has the DNA TGCAGTGGGGCGACAGGGGGAACCAATCAGCCCCAGCATTTT. Amino acid sequence: CSGATGGTNQPQHF.

The J gene is TRBJ1-5, the V gene TRBV21-1; the table's D call of TRBD1 was not tested on the DNA. TRBV21-1 is marked as a pseudogene. The CDR3 has 12 residues. CDR3 sequence: CASSMGEQPQHF. The CDR3 DNA reads TGTGCCAGCAGCATGGGGGAACAGCCCCAGCATTTT.

This clonotype occurred a few times. The rearrangement links TRBV20-1 to TRBJ2-1, with 8 bases fitting TRBD2. This CDR3 is built from 15 residues. Looked up from germline, CDR1 is DFQATT and CDR2 is SNEGSKA (reference sequence). With 2 bases clipped from V and 6 bases from J, the junction kept 9 bases outside the gene matches. The CDR3 sequence is CSARSLSGEINEQFF. The DNA for the CDR3 is TGCAGTGCTAGATCCCTTAGCGGGGAGATCAATGAGCAGTTCTTC.

This clonotype appeared once. The chain employs TRBV19 and TRBJ1-5, with D maybe TRBD1 (6 bases). The CDR3 length is 13 residues. Deletions cut 9 bases from V and 3 bases from J, with 12 bases between. Germline V lookup: CDR1 LNHDA, CDR2 SQIVND (reference sequence). CDR3: CASQDRNNQPQHF. CDR3 coding DNA: TGTGCCAGCCAAGACAGGAACAATCAGCCCCAGCATTTT.

The chain recombines TRBV9 with TRBJ1-1; D may be TRBD1 (5 bases). V was pared by 4 bases and J by 4 bases, with 11 bases between. CDR3 length: 13 residues. Per the germline V gene, CDR1 is SGDLS and CDR2 is YYNGEE. The DNA for the CDR3 is TGTGCCAGCAGCCCCTGGGGGAGCACTGAAGCTTTCTTT. Its protein is CASSPWGSTEAFF.

V is TRBV20-1 and J is TRBJ2-3, with a possible D match to TRBD2 (5 bases). Germline CDR1 DFQATT, CDR2 SNEGSKA (reference sequence). The V end was cut by 3 bases, the J end by 2 bases, with 15 bases between. This CDR3 is 15 amino acids long. The CDR3 DNA sequence: TGCAGTGCTAGCCAGATGGGAGAGAACACAGATACGCAGTATTTT. Translating gives CSASQMGENTDTQYF.

The gene calls are TRBV27 and TRBJ1-2, with 7 bases matching TRBD1. The CDR3 loop spans 15 amino acids. Germline CDR1 is MNHEY and CDR2 is SMNVEV (reference sequence). V shed 6 bases and J 2 bases; nucleotides not matched to a gene: 9. The CDR3 loop is CASSVSTGANYGYTF. The CDR3, as DNA: TGTGCCAGCAGCGTGTCCACAGGGGCCAACTATGGCTACACCTTC.

This clonotype was seen once. The rearrangement links TRBV6-2 or TRBV6-3 to TRBJ2-3, with D maybe TRBD2 (5 bases). The V gene lost 1 base and the J gene lost 6 bases, with 14 bases spanning the gap. CDR3 length equals 15 residues. Germline lookup yields CDR1 MNHEY and CDR2 SVGEGT. The DNA for the CDR3 is TGTGCCAGCAGTTACTACGGGGTCCGGCGCGATACGCAGTATTTT. Translated, it gives CASSYYGVRRDTQYF.

The CDR3 DNA reads TGCGCCAGCAGCCAAGATCGAGGCGGAGTTAATGAAAAACTGTTTTTT. This encodes CASSQDRGGVNEKLFF. This chain links TRBV4-3 with TRBJ1-4; D is ambiguous. Germline loops: CDR1 LGHNA, CDR2 YSLEER. The length of the CDR3 is 16 residues. The ends were cut back, 0 bases at V and 4 bases at J, with 12 bases in the middle.